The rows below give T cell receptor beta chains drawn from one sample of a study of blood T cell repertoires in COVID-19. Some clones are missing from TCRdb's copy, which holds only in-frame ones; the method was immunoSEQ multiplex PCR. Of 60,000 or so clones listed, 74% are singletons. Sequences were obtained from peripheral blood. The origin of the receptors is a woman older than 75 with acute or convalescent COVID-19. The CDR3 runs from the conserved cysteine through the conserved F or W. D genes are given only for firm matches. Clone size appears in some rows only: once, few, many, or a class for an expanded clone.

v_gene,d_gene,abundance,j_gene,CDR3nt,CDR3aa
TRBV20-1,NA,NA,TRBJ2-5,TGCAGTGCTCAGTTACAAGAGACCCAGTACTTC,CSAQLQETQYF
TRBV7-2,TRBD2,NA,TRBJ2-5,TGTGCCAGCAGCTTAGAGGGAGGAGCGGGGCAAGAGACCCAGTACTTC,CASSLEGGAGQETQYF
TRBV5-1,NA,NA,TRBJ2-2,TGCGCCAGCAGCTTACAGGCCGGCACCGGGGAGCTGTTTTTT,CASSLQAGTGELFF
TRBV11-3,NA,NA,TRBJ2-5,TGTGCCAGCAGCTCACTAGGGCCCCAGTACTTC,CASSSLGPQYF
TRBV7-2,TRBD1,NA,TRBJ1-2,TGTGCCAGCAGCCCTCAGGCACTCGGACAGGGGAGCTATGGCTACACCTTC,CASSPQALGQGSYGYTF
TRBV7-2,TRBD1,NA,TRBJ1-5,TGTGCCAGCAGCTCGACAGGGGGCGTGCAGCCCCAGCATTTT,CASSSTGGVQPQHF
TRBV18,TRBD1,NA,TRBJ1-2,TGTGCCAGCTCACCAGTCACCGGGACAGATCCCTACACCTTC,CASSPVTGTDPYTF
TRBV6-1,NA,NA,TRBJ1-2,TGTGCCAGCAGTGAAAGGTGGGGCAGAGTAAGCTATGGCTACACCTTC,CASSERWGRVSYGYTF
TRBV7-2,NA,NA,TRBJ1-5,TGTGCCAGCAGCTTAGTCCCCTCAATCCAGCAGCCCCAGCATTTT,CASSLVPSIQQPQHF
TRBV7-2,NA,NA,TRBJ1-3,TGTGCCAGCAGGACCAACAGGGTAAACGCTGGAAACACCATATATTTT,CASRTNRVNAGNTIYF
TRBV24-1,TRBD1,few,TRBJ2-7,TGTGCCACCAGTGTCGGGACAGGGGTATTCCTCGAGCAGTACTTC,CATSVGTGVFLEQYF
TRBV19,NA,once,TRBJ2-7,TGTGCCAGTACCGAGGGCGGATCCTACGAGCAGTACTTC,CASTEGGSYEQYF
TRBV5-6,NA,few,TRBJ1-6,TGTGCCAGCAGCTTGGCCGGGGTTGGAGTTCCCGGTTCACCCCTCCACTTT,CASSLAGVGVPGSPLHF
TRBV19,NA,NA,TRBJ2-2,TGTGCCAGTAGTTTCGGGACTCCGAACACCGGGGAGCTGTTTTTT,CASSFGTPNTGELFF
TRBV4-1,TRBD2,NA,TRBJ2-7,TGCGCCAGCAGCCCTCCCCGGACTAGCGTACCCTACGAGCAGTACTTC,CASSPPRTSVPYEQYF
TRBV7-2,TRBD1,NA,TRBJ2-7,TGTGCCAGCACCTTGGGATGGGGACAGACCATCTACGAGCAGTACTTC,CASTLGWGQTIYEQYF
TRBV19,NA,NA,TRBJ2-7,TGTGCCAGTAGCCGTGGACAGTCCTACGAGCAGTACTTC,CASSRGQSYEQYF
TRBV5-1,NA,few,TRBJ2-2,TGCGCCAGCAGCTTGGCGGGGGGCTACCGTGCCACCGGGGAGCTGTTTTTT,CASSLAGGYRATGELFF
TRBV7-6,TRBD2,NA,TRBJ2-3,TGTGCCAGCAACCTCGGGGGGGAGGGCCTGGCAGATACGCAGTATTTT,CASNLGGEGLADTQYF
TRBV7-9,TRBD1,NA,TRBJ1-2,TGTGCCAGCAGTGAAGGGGGCGCGTTTGGCTACACCTTC,CASSEGGAFGYTF
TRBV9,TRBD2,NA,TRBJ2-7,TGTGCCAGCAGCTCAACTAGCGGTCCCACCTACGAGCAGTACTTC,CASSSTSGPTYEQYF
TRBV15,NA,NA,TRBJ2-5,TGTGCCACCAGCAGAGTGACTACCCGCGTTACGACCCAGTACTTC,CATSRVTTRVTTQYF
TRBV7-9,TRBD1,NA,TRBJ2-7,TGTGCCAGCAGCCCGGATGACAGGGGGGCCCCCTACGAGCAGTACTTC,CASSPDDRGAPYEQYF
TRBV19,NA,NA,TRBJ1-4,TGTGCCAGTAGCGACATCGGTCTGCGTTTTGCAACTAATGAAAAACTGTTTTTT,CASSDIGLRFATNEKLFF
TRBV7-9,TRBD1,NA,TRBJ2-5,TGTGCCAGCAGCTCACAGGGGAGAGAGACCCAGTACTTC,CASSSQGRETQYF
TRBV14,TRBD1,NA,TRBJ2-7,TGTGCCAGCAGCCTAGACAGGGTCGGCCTGTACGAGCAGTACTTC,CASSLDRVGLYEQYF
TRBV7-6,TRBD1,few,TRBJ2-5,TGTGCCAGCAGCTTAGCGTCGGACAGGGAAGAGACCCAGTACTTC,CASSLASDREETQYF
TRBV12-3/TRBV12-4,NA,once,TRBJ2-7,TGTGCCAGCAGTTTTTTGGGCCACGAGCAGTACTTC,CASSFLGHEQYF
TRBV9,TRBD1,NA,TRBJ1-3,TGTGCCAGCAGCGTGGAAACAGGGGGCAAAAACACCATATATTTT,CASSVETGGKNTIYF